This record concerns one T cell receptor beta chain sequence. What it recognizes is unknown. PCR was performed a second time for roughly 7 to 12 cycles using a sample-barcoded 5' primer and a J-beta primer mix. MiXCR, run by TCRdb on the 5' RACE reads, gives a single entry per CDR3 protein. Among about a million distinct CDR3 sequences listed, less than 45% were seen once. Deletions cut 1 base from V and 1 base from J, with 12 bases between. Per germline, CDR1 SGHTA and CDR2 FQGNSA. The CDR3 sequence is 16 residues long. The study drew donors from healthy Caucasian individuals in Russia aged roughly 6 to 90. Each donor's blood draw was roughly 10 milliliters of peripheral blood. The record originates from a study of blood T cells in healthy people across ages. Regarding the study as a whole: A strong correlation between TCR beta diversity and naive T cell percentage was seen. A greater number of naive CD4+ cells and higher diversity distinguished long-lived donors from aged donors.

The rearrangement uses TRBV7-2 and TRBJ2-3; weak D call: TRBD1 (5 bases). Sequenced: blood. This TCR was recovered from a man in his late teens or twenties in good health. CDR3 coding DNA: TGTGCCAGCAGCTTAGGGACACAGGCCCGCACAGATACGCAGTATTTT. It encodes CASSLGTQARTDTQYF.